This T cell receptor beta chain was found in a study of T-cell memory formation after mild COVID-19. Findings and limits, study-wide: Within pre-infection memory, some responding clones were found, suggesting cross-reactive memory joined.

With constant-segment primers, 5'RACE yielded cDNA libraries of TCR alpha and TCR beta that carried sample barcodes and UMIs. TCRdb recomputed calls from the 5' RACE reads with MiXCR, one row per CDR3 protein. The data contain roughly 580,000 distinct CDR3 sequences, approximately 18% of them seen just once; the ten biggest clones take up about 12%. This clonotype was detected a few times. What it binds is unknown. V was clipped by 0 bases and J by 4 bases, with 16 bases between them. Germline-derived CDR1 and CDR2 are MGHRA and YSYEKL. This CDR3 is 16 amino acids long. Sequenced input: PBMCs or a T cell subset sorted from them (not recorded which). The rearrangement links TRBV4-1 to TRBJ2-7; D gene uncertain. The source is an adult woman who had mild COVID-19 (a few samples of this study predate the infection). Cell type and time point are not known. Here the CDR3 reads CASSQDAAMVVYEQYF. The CDR3 nucleotides read TGCGCCAGCAGCCAAGATGCGGCGATGGTTGTTTACGAGCAGTACTTC.